This T cell receptor beta chain was recorded in a study of OX40 agonist ivuxolimab in advanced cancers. V lost 5 bases to trimming and J lost 3 bases, with 19 bases between them. The CDR3 has 16 residues. Germline CDR1 and CDR2: LNHNV and YYDKDF (reference sequence). Sequencing used immunoSEQ multiplex PCR; TCRdb keeps in-frame clones, though not all of them. The repertoire holds 15,000 to 20,000 clones, over 75% seen once, with more than 25% in the top ten. The chain is built from TRBV15 and TRBJ1-1; D remains unclear. The clonotype comes from an adult with an advanced solid tumor such as melanoma, head and neck, liver or kidney cancer. Sequencing used CD4+ or CD8+ T cells sorted from blood, obtained in a trial of the OX40 agonist ivuxolimab. The CDR3 DNA is TGTGCCACCAGCGCACACCGGTCGCTTCTGGACACTGAAGCTTTCTTT. This codes for CATSAHRSLLDTEAFF.